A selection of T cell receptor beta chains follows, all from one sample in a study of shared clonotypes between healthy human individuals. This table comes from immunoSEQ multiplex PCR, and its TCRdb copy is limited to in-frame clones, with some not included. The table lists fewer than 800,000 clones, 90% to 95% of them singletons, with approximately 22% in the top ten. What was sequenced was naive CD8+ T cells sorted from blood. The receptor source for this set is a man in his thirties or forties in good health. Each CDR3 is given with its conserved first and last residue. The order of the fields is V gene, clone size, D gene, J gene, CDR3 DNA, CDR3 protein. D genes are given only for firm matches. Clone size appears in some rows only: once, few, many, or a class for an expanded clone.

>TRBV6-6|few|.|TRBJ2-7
TGTGCCAGCAGTTACGGGCCAGGGAACTACGAGCAGTACTTC
CASSYGPGNYEQYF
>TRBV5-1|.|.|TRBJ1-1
TGCGCCAGCAGCTTTCCTACCAGGGCAGGAGAAGCTTTCTTT
CASSFPTRAGEAFF
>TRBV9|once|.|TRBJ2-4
TGTGCCAGCAGCGTAGGGCAGGAGGGGAACATTCAGTACTTC
CASSVGQEGNIQYF
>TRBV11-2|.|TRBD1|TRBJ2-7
TGTGCCAGCAGCGCCGGGACAGGGAACTACGAGCAGTACTTC
CASSAGTGNYEQYF
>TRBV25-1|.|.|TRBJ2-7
TGTGCCAGCAGTGAAACAGGGCCTAAAGGAGACTTGGAGCAGTACTTC
CASSETGPKGDLEQYF
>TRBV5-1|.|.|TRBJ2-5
TGCGCCAGCAGCTTTTCTGATCTCGGCGGCCATCTCGGGGAGACCCAGTACTTC
CASSFSDLGGHLGETQYF
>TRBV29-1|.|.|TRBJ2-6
TGCAGCGTTGGAGGAGAGATCCTATCTGGGGCCAACGTCCTGACTTTC
CSVGGEILSGANVLTF
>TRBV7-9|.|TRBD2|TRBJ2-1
TGTGCCAGCAGCCCAAAAGCGGGAGCGAGCTACAATGAGCAGTTCTTC
CASSPKAGASYNEQFF
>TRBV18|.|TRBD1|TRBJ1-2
TGTGCCAGCTCACCACAACGCCCGGGGACAGGGGTCTATGGCTACACCTTC
CASSPQRPGTGVYGYTF
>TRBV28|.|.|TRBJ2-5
TGTGCCAGCACTATAGGACCTGCTTTTGGGGAGACCCAGTACTTC
CASTIGPAFGETQYF
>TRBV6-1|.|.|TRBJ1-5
TGTGCCAGCAGTGAATCCGGTTTCAATCAGCCCCAGCATTTT
CASSESGFNQPQHF
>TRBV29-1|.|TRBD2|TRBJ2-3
TGCAGCGCTGAAGGACCTCTCGGGACTAGCGGGACCTCAGATACGCAGTATTTT
CSAEGPLGTSGTSDTQYF
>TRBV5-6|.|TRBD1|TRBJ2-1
TGTGCCAGCAGCCCCACTGGACAGGTGGAGTTCTTC
CASSPTGQVEFF
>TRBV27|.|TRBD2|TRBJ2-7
TGTGCCAGCAGTTTATATAGCGGGAGGGCCTCCTACGAGCAGTACTTC
CASSLYSGRASYEQYF
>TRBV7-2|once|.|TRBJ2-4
TGTGCCAGCAGCTTAGGGCGTCGGCAGGGCATAGCCAAAAACATTCAGTACTTC
CASSLGRRQGIAKNIQYF
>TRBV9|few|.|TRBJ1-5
TGTGCCAGCAGCGTAGCTTGGGGCCAGGACGACGGTCAGCCCCAGCATTTT
CASSVAWGQDDGQPQHF
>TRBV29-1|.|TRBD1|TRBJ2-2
TGCAGCGTTCTCGTTCGACAGGGGGACCGGGAGCTGTTTTTT
CSVLVRQGDRELFF
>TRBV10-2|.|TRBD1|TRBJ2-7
TGCGCCAGCAGACAGGACAGGGGGCCGACCTACGAGCAGTACTTC
CASRQDRGPTYEQYF
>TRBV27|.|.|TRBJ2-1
TGTGCCAGCAGCAAGGTGCTCAATGAGCAGTTCTTC
CASSKVLNEQFF
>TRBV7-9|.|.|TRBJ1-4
TGTGCCAGCAGCTTGGGTTTTGAAAAACTGTTTTTT
CASSLGFEKLFF
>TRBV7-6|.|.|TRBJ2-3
TGTGCCAGCAACCTAGGGGAGGCAGATACGCAGTATTTT
CASNLGEADTQYF
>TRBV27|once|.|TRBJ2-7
TGTGCCAGCAGTTCCAGGAGGACGGGATCCTACGAGCAGTACTTC
CASSSRRTGSYEQYF
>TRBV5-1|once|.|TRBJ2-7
TGCGCCAGCAGCCGCACTACAGGGTCATCGTCCTACGAGCAGTACTTC
CASSRTTGSSSYEQYF
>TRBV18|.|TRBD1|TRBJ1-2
TGTGCCAGCTCACCAACCGGGACAGAATTGGGTGGCTACACCTTC
CASSPTGTELGGYTF
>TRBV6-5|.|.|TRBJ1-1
TGTGCCAGCAGTTACTCGAGTTATAGGGTCACTGAAGCTTTCTTT
CASSYSSYRVTEAFF
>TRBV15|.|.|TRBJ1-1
TGTGCCACCAGCAGTAACAGGGACGTGAACACTGAAGCTTTCTTT
CATSSNRDVNTEAFF
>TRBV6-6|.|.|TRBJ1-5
TGTGCCAGCAGTTATGGAGTTAGCAATCAGCCCCAGCATTTT
CASSYGVSNQPQHF
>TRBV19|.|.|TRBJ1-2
TGTGCCAGTAGTATCCTTCCGAAGGGGACTCTATCAGGCTACACCTTC
CASSILPKGTLSGYTF
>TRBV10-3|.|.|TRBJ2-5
TGTGCCATCAGTCCCAATCAGGACTCCCAAGAGACCCAGTACTTC
CAISPNQDSQETQYF
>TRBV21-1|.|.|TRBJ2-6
TGTGCCAGCAGCAAAGCGCAGCAGGGGCCGCAGGGGGCCAACGTCCTGACTTTC
CASSKAQQGPQGANVLTF
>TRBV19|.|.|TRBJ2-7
TGTGCCACTAAGTCCACGGGGGGCCCCTACGAGCAGTACTTC
CATKSTGGPYEQYF
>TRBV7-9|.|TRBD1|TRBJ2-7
TGTGCCAGCAGCTTAGCTCCCGGGACAGACTACGAGCAGTACTTC
CASSLAPGTDYEQYF
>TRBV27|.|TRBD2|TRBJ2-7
TGTGCCAGCAGTTCGGGGACTAGCGGGAGTATCTACGAGCAGTACTTC
CASSSGTSGSIYEQYF
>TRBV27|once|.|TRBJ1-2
TGTGCCAGCAGCGAAGTACAGGGAATCCCTGGCTACACCTTC
CASSEVQGIPGYTF
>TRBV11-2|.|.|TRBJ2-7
TGTGCCAGCAGCTTAGAACAATACGAGCAGTACTTC
CASSLEQYEQYF
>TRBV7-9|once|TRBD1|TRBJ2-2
TGTGCCAGCACTTCCGGGACAGGGGACACCGGGGAGCTGTTTTTT
CASTSGTGDTGELFF
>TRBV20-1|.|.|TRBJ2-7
TGCAGTGCTAGAGAGGGTCTGGAGCAGTACTTC
CSAREGLEQYF
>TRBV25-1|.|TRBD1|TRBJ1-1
TGTGCCAGCAGTGATATGACAGGGGAGCAGGCTGAAGCTTTCTTT
CASSDMTGEQAEAFF
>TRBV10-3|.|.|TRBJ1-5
TGTGCCATCAGTGAGTCGATTGAGGTTAATCAGCCCCAGCATTTT
CAISESIEVNQPQHF
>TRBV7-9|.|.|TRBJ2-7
TGTGCCAGCAGCTCCCTTTTGGGGGGCCTTCTCTACGAGCAGTACTTC
CASSSLLGGLLYEQYF
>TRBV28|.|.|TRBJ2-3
TGTGCCAGCAGACCCCCGGGATCTTACACAGATACGCAGTATTTT
CASRPPGSYTDTQYF
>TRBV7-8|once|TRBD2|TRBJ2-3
TGTGCCAGCAGCCTCTCTCCGGGACTAGAGAGCACAGATACGCAGTATTTT
CASSLSPGLESTDTQYF
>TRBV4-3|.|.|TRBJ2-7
TGCGCCAGCAGCCAAGGGGGCTCCCCGGCCTACGAGCAGTACTTC
CASSQGGSPAYEQYF
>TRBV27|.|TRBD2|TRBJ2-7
TGTGCCAGCAGTTCCAGCGGGAGCTACGAGCAGTACTTC
CASSSSGSYEQYF
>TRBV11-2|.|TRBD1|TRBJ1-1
TGTGCCAGCAGCTTACCCCTACAGGGGGCTGGGGTGAACACTGAAGCTTTCTTT
CASSLPLQGAGVNTEAFF
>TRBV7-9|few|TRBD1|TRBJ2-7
TGTGCCAGCAGCCCCGTGGGACAGGGGGTTGAGCAGTACTTC
CASSPVGQGVEQYF
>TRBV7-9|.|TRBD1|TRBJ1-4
TGTGCCAGCAGCTCGGGGGGGACAGCTAATGAAAAACTGTTTTTT
CASSSGGTANEKLFF
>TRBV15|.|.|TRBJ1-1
TGTGCCACCAGGGACAGCGAGAACACTGAAGCTTTCTTT
CATRDSENTEAFF
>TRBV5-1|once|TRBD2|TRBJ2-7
TGCGCCAGCAGCTTGACCTTAGCGGGAGCCCCCGACGAGCAGTACTTC
CASSLTLAGAPDEQYF
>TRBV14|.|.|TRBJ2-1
TGTGCCAGCAGCCCCCAGAACCTTGGCTACAATGAGCAGTTCTTC
CASSPQNLGYNEQFF
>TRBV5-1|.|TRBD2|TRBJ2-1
TGCGCCAGCAGCTTCGGGACTAGCGGGCGGAGCTCCTACAATGAGCAGTTCTTC
CASSFGTSGRSSYNEQFF
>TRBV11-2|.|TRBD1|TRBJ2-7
TGTGCCAGCAGCTTAGCCCGGGACAGGGCCTACGAGCAGTACTTC
CASSLARDRAYEQYF
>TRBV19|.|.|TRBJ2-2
TGTGCCAGTAGTGGGGAACATGGAACCGGGGAGCTGTTTTTT
CASSGEHGTGELFF
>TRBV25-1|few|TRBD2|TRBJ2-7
TGTGCCAGCAGTGACAGGGACTATCCCCCCGAGCAGTACTTC
CASSDRDYPPEQYF